The T cell receptor beta chain under discussion was sequenced for a study of Graves' ophthalmopathy and Graves' hyperthyroidism. Regarding the study as a whole: Discrimination between ophthalmopathy and stable hyperthyroidism by a 13-signature model showed more than 85% sensitivity and roughly 80% specificity.

V was clipped by 10 bases and J by 6 bases; unmatched bases: 3. The germline gives CDR1 ENHRY, CDR2 SYGVKD. CDR3 size: 12 residues. About this clonotype itself: Its specificity is not known.

RNA transcripts were the source from which TCR beta CDR3 regions were amplified. The first-round RT-PCR employed HTBI primers together with the Qiagen OneStep RT-PCR kit. A multiplex PCR was then performed as the second round. TCRdb used MiXCR to reprocess the multiplex PCR reads, holding one entry per CDR3 protein. The sample records 660,000 or so distinct CDR3 sequences, approximately 39% being singletons. Under 3 months in duration, the ophthalmopathy in affected donors had moderate-to-severe activity, CAS ≥3 and NOSPECS ≥4. The evidence that diagnosis relied on was clinical symptoms, serum thyroxine, TRAb, thyroid ultrasound and orbital computed tomography. PBMCs came from approximately 10 ml of fresh peripheral blood.

This TCR derives from an adult man with Graves' ophthalmopathy. The gene calls are TRBV10-3 and TRBJ1-4, with TRBD1 matching over 9 bases. Source material: peripheral blood. CDR3 sequence reads: CASGTGYEKLFF. Written as DNA, the CDR3 is TGTGCCAGCGGGACAGGGTATGAAAAACTGTTTTTT.